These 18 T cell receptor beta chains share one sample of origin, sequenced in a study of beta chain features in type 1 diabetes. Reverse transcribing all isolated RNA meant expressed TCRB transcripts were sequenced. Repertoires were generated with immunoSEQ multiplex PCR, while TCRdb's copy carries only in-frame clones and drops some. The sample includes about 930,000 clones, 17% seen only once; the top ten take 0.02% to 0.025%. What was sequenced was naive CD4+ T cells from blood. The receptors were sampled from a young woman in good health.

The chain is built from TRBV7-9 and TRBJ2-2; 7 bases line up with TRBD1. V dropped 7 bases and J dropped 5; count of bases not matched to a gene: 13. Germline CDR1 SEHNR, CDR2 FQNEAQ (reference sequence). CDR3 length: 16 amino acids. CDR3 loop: CASTPPDRRGTGELFF. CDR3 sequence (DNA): TGTGCCAGCACCCCCCCGGACAGGCGCGGGACCGGGGAGCTGTTTTTT.

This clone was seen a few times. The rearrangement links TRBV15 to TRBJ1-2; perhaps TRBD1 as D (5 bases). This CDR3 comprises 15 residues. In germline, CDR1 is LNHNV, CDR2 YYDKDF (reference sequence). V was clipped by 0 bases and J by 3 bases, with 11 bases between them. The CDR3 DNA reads TGTGCCACCAGCAGAGATCGCCAGGGCGACTATGGCTACACCTTC. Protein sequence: CATSRDRQGDYGYTF.

The CDR3 nucleotides read TGTGCCAGCAGCTTAGCGGGAACTTACTACAATGAGCAGTTCTTC. It encodes CASSLAGTYYNEQFF. The chain couples TRBV11-2 to TRBJ2-1; a possible D gene is TRBD2 (5 bases). Between the trimmed V and J ends, which lost 1 base and 3 bases, there was a span of 10 bases. Looked up from germline, CDR1 is SGHAT and CDR2 is FQNNGV. The CDR3 length is 15 residues.

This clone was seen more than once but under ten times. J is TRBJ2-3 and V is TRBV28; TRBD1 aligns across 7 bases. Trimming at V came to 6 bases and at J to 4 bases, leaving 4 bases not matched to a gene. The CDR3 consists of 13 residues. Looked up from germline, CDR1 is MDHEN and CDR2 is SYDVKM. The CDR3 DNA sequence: TGTGCCAGCAGGACACAGGGGCCAGATACGCAGTATTTT. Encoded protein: CASRTQGPDTQYF.

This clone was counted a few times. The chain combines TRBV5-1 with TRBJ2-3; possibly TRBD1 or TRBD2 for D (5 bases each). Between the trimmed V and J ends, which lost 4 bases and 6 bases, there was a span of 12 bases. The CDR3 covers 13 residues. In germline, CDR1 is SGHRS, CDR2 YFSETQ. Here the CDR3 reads CASSTPGTDTQYF. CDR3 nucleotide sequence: TGCGCCAGCAGCACCCCGGGGACGGATACGCAGTATTTT.

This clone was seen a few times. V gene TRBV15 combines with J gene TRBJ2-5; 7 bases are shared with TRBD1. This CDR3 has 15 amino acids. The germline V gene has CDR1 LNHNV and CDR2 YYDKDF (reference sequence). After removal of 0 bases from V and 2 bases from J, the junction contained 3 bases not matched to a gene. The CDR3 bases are TGTGCCACCAGCAGAGATGTGGACAGGCAAGAGACCCAGTACTTC. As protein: CATSRDVDRQETQYF.

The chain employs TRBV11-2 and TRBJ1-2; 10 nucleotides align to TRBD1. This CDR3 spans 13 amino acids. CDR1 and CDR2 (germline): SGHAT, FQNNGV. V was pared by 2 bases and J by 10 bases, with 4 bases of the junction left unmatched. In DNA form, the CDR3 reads TGTGCCAGCAGCTTAACCGGGACAGGGGTCTACACCTTC. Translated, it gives CASSLTGTGVYTF.

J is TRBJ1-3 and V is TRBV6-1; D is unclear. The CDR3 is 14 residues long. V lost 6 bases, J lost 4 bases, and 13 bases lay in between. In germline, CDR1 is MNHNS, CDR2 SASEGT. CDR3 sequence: CASSAGPRGNTIYF. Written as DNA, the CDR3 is TGTGCCAGCAGCGCGGGCCCCCGAGGAAACACCATATATTTT.

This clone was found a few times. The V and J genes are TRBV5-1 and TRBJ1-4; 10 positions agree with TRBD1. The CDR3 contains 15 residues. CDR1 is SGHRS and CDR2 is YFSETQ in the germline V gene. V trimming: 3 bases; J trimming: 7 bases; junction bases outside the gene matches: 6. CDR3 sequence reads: CASSSPGQGSEKLFF. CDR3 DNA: TGCGCCAGCAGCTCCCCGGGACAGGGGAGTGAAAAACTGTTTTTT.

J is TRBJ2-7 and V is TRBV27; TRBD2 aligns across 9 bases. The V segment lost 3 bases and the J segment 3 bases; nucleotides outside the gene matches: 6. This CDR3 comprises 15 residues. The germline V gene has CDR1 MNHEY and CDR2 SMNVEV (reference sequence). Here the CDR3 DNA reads TGTGCCAGCAGTTTCAGGGGACTAGCTCACTACGAGCAGTACTTC. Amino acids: CASSFRGLAHYEQYF.

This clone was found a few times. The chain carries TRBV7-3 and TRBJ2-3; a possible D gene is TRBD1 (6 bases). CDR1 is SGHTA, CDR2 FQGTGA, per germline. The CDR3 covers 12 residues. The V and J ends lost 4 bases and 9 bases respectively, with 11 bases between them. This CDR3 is CASSSQGTTQYF. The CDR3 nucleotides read TGTGCCAGCAGCTCGCAGGGGACCACGCAGTATTTT.

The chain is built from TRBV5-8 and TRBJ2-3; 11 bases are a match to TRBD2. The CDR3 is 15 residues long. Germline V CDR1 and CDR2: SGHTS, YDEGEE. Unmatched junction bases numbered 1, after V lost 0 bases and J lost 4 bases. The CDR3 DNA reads TGTGCCAGCAGCTTGGGTAGCGGGAGGGCAGATACGCAGTATTTT. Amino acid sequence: CASSLGSGRADTQYF.

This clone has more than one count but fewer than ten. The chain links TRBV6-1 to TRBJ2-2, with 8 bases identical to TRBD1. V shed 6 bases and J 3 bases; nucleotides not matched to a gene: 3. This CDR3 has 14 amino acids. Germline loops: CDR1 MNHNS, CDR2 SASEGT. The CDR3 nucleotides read TGTGCCAGCAGAAAGACAGGGGACACCGGGGAGCTGTTTTTT. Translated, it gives CASRKTGDTGELFF.

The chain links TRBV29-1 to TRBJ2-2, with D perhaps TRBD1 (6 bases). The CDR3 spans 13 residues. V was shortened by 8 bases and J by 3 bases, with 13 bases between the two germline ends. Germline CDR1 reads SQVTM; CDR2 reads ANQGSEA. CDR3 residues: CSFRKGDTGELFF. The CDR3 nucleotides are TGCAGCTTTCGGAAGGGGGACACCGGGGAGCTGTTTTTT.

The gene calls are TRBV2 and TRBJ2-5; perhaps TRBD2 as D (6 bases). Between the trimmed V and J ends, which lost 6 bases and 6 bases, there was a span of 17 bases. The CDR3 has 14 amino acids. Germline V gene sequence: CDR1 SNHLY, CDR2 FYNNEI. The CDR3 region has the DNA TGTGCCAGCAGCGCCGTTGCGGGGAGGCAGACCCAGTACTTC. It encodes CASSAVAGRQTQYF.

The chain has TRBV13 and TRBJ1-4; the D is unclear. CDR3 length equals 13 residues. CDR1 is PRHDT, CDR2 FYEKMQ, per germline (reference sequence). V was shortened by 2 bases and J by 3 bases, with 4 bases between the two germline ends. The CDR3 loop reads CASSLRANEKLFF. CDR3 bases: TGTGCCAGCAGCTTAAGGGCTAATGAAAAACTGTTTTTT.

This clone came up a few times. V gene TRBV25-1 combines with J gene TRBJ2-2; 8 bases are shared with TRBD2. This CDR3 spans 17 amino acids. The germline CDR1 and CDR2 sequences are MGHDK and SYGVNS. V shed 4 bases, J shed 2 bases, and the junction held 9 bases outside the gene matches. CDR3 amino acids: CASSVYLTSGNTGELFF. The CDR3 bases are TGTGCCAGCAGTGTTTATCTCACTAGCGGTAACACCGGGGAGCTGTTTTTT.

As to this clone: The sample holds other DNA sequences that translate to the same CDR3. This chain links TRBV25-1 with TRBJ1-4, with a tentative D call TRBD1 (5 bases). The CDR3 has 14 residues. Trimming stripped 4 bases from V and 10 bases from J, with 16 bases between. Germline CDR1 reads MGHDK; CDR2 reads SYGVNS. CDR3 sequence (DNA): TGTGCCAGCAGTGCGGGGGGTAACCCAGGAAAACTGTTTTTT. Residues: CASSAGGNPGKLFF. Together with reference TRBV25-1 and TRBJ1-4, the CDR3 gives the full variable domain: EADIYQTPRYLVIGTGKKITLECSQTMGHDKMYWYQQDPGMELHLIHYSYGVNSTEKGDLSSESTVSRIRTEHFPLTLESARPSHTSQYLCASSAGGNPGKLFFGSGTQLSVL.